The sequence of this TCR beta chain was determined in a study of Ad26.COV2.S vaccination and SARS-CoV-2 variants. Overall study results and limits: Vaccine and placebo groups showed comparable non-spike TCR breadth. Vaccinated individuals (as opposed to placebo recipients) had higher spike-specific TCR breadth. Total responses of T cells may have been underestimated by the analyses of TCR breadth and depth. Considerable breadth of spike-specific CD8+ and CD4+ T cell responses has reportedly been documented following vaccination.

Profiling relied on immunoSEQ multiplex PCR, and the TCRdb table lists in-frame clones only, not all of them. The data hold under 150,000 clones, with just over 85% observed a single time. Points on this clone: Its antigen is unknown.

The length of the CDR3 is 12 residues. V was cut by 5 bases and J by 2 bases, with 7 bases left in between. CDR1 is SGHRS and CDR2 is YFSETQ in the germline V gene. The receptor was isolated from a human donor who had recovered from COVID-19. The V and J genes are TRBV5-1 and TRBJ1-1; the D is unclear. This specimen was peripheral blood, taken after recovery from COVID-19. The CDR3 region has the DNA TGCGCCAGCAGTTTCACCAACACTGAAGCTTTCTTT. It encodes CASSFTNTEAFF.